These 29 T cell receptor beta chains came from one sample sequenced in a study of cytomegalovirus exposure and HLA in healthy donors. The PCR was carried out with 60 Vbeta primers and 13 Jbeta primers. Here immunoSEQ multiplex PCR was the method, and the copy in TCRdb shows in-frame clones only, minus some. The sample comprises some 52,000 clones, approximately 72% of which are singletons, and 9.1% rests with the top ten. Sequencing used PBMCs. The receptors come from a woman aged 45-59 years in good health and CMV-seronegative.

This clone was seen a few times. This chain links TRBV7-9 with TRBJ1-6; D perhaps matches TRBD1 (6 bases). This CDR3 comprises 15 residues. Trimming removed 0 bases from V and 8 bases from J, with 11 bases in between. Per germline, CDR1 SEHNR and CDR2 FQNEAQ (reference sequence). CDR3 coding DNA: TGTGCCAGCAGCTTAGCCGTGTCAGGGGATTCACCCCTCCACTTT. The encoded protein is CASSLAVSGDSPLHF. The whole variable domain, filled in from reference TRBV7-9 and TRBJ1-6, reads DTGVSQNPRHKITKRGQNVTFRCDPISEHNRLYWYRQTLGQGPEFLTYFQNEAQLEKSRLLSDRFSAERPKGSFSTLEIQRTEQGDSAMYLCASSLAVSGDSPLHFGNGTRLTVT.

A few counts support this clone. The chain uses TRBV18 and TRBJ1-4; 10 nucleotides match TRBD1. Germline V lookup: CDR1 KGHSH, CDR2 LQKENI. The ends lost 4 bases at V and 6 bases at J; junction bases unmatched: 5. The CDR3 has 15 amino acids. The DNA for the CDR3 is TGTGCCAGCTCACAAGTAGGGACAGGGGATGAAAAACTGTTTTTT. Protein product: CASSQVGTGDEKLFF.

V is TRBV18 and J is TRBJ1-1; 7 nucleotides agree with TRBD1. CDR3 length equals 13 residues. The V and J ends lost 6 bases and 7 bases, in that order; junction bases with no gene match: 8. In germline, CDR1 is KGHSH, CDR2 LQKENI. The DNA of the CDR3 is TGTGCCAGCTCGTTAGGGACAGCCAATGAAGCTTTCTTT. Translated: CASSLGTANEAFF. Variable domain in full (rest from reference TRBV18 and TRBJ1-1): NAGVMQNPRHLVRRRGQEARLRCSPMKGHSHVYWYRQLPEEGLKFMVYLQKENIIDESGMPKERFSAEFPKEGPSILRIQQVVRGDSAAYFCASSLGTANEAFFGQGTRLTVV.

V usage is TRBV28 and J usage is TRBJ2-4; no clear D. The CDR3 extends over 16 amino acids. Germline V gene lookup returns CDR1 MDHEN and CDR2 SYDVKM. V lost 4 bases, J lost 2 bases, and 15 bases lay in between. The CDR3 region is CASSSSGGLTKNIQYF. The CDR3 DNA is TGTGCCAGCAGTTCTAGTGGTGGTTTGACCAAAAACATTCAGTACTTC.

This rearrangement joins TRBV25-1 to TRBJ2-1, with 9 bases aligning to TRBD2. Germline V gene data show CDR1 as MGHDK and CDR2 as SYGVNS. J gave up 7 bases and V 1 base, and 8 bases lay outside the gene matches. The CDR3 extends over 16 amino acids. Here the CDR3 DNA reads TGTGCCAGCAGTGAATCGGGCGCTAGCGGGGAAAATGAGCAGTTCTTC. It encodes CASSESGASGENEQFF.

A word on this clone: One junction end does not reproduce the germline sequence, and a read error may be involved. This sequence joins TRBV7-7 and TRBJ2-1; a possible D gene is TRBD2 (6 bases). Germline-derived CDR1 and CDR2 are SSHAT and FNYEAQ (reference sequence). The CDR3 extends over 16 amino acids. The CDR3, as DNA: TGTGCTAGCAGCCCAGGGACCGGGACTTTTTACAATGAGCAGTTCTTC. This translates into CASSPGTGTFYNEQFF.

About this clone itself: Mismatch with germline at one junction end may stem from a read error. The chain joins TRBV5-1 to TRBJ1-1; the D gene is possibly TRBD1 (5 bases). This CDR3 region has 13 residues. Germline V gene sequence: CDR1 SGHRS, CDR2 YFSETQ. The CDR3: CANSLGQNTEAFF. The DNA of the CDR3 is TGCGCCAACAGCTTGGGGCAGAACACTGAAGCTTTCTTT.

This chain links TRBV5-4 with TRBJ1-2; D remains ambiguous. The CDR3 consists of 15 residues. Germline loops: CDR1 SGHNT, CDR2 YYREEE (reference sequence). Trimming cost V 3 bases and J 3 bases, with 15 bases left between them. As DNA, the CDR3 is TGTGCCAGCAGCTCCGCGGCGGCGGCGGACTATGGCTACACCTTC. This translates into CASSSAAAADYGYTF.

The J gene is TRBJ1-1, the V gene TRBV6-5, with D maybe TRBD1 (6 bases). The germline V and J ends were trimmed by 6 bases and 7 bases, with 15 bases remaining between them. This CDR3 contains 13 residues. CDR1 and CDR2 (germline): MNHEY, SVGAGI. The CDR3 sequence is CASRRGGRGEAFF. CDR3 coding DNA: TGTGCCAGCAGGAGGGGGGGTCGCGGTGAAGCTTTCTTT.

The chain is built from TRBV28 and TRBJ2-3; D may be TRBD1 (5 bases). Per the germline V gene, CDR1 is MDHEN and CDR2 is SYDVKM. There are 15 residues in the CDR3. V was pared by 7 bases and J by 4 bases, with 18 bases between. CDR3 in DNA: TGTGCCAGCAATCAGGGCTGGCTGGGGCCAGATACGCAGTATTTT. It translates to CASNQGWLGPDTQYF.

The chain is built from TRBV19 and TRBJ1-4; D unclear. The V end was cut by 5 bases, the J end by 0 bases, with 10 bases between. CDR1 is LNHDA, CDR2 SQIVND, per germline (reference sequence). The CDR3 spans 15 residues. This CDR3 is CASSPQTATNEKLFF. The CDR3 nucleotides are TGTGCCAGTAGTCCTCAGACTGCAACTAATGAAAAACTGTTTTTT.

This clone has only a few counts. The chain is built from TRBV7-6 and TRBJ1-4; no definite D call. The CDR3 totals 15 residues. Trimming removed 4 bases at V and 0 bases at J, with 9 bases between. Germline assignment: CDR1 SGHVS and CDR2 FNYEAQ. This CDR3 reads CASSSRGATNEKLFF. Here the CDR3 DNA reads TGTGCCAGCAGCTCCCGAGGAGCAACTAATGAAAAACTGTTTTTT.

This sequence joins TRBV29-1 and TRBJ1-4; the match to TRBD1 covers 7 bases. Unmatched junction bases numbered 1, after V lost 0 bases and J lost 6 bases. The germline CDR1 and CDR2 sequences are SQVTM and ANQGSEA. The CDR3 has 13 amino acids. The CDR3 loop reads CSVEDGQDEKLFF. CDR3 bases: TGCAGCGTTGAAGATGGACAGGATGAAAAACTGTTTTTT.

This clone was counted between two and nine times. The genes are TRBV7-9 and TRBJ2-1; 8 positions match TRBD2. This CDR3 region has 18 residues. CDR1 is SEHNR and CDR2 is FQNEAQ in the germline V gene (reference sequence). After removal of 5 bases from V and 2 bases from J, the junction contained 14 bases not matched to a gene. This chain's CDR3 is CASSPWTDRGGPYNEQFF. CDR3 sequence (DNA): TGTGCCAGCAGCCCGTGGACAGACCGGGGGGGTCCCTACAATGAGCAGTTCTTC.

The chain joins TRBV28 to TRBJ2-7; D possibly corresponds to TRBD1 (6 bases). Deletions cut 6 bases from V and 7 bases from J, with 25 bases between. This CDR3 has 16 amino acids. Germline loops: CDR1 MDHEN, CDR2 SYDVKM. The CDR3 region is CASSSLTQGLLEEQYF. Here the CDR3 DNA reads TGTGCCAGCAGCTCCCTCACGCAGGGGCTACTCGAAGAGCAGTACTTC.

The chain has TRBV11-2 and TRBJ2-7; TRBD1 might be the D (6 bases). The CDR3 totals 17 residues. Trimming cost V 1 base and J 1 base, with 17 bases left between them. From germline, CDR1 is SGHAT and CDR2 FQNNGV. DNA of the CDR3: TGTGCCAGCAGCTTAGCCTGGACAGAGACGACTTCCTACGAGCAGTACTTC. This sequence encodes CASSLAWTETTSYEQYF.

The chain carries TRBV11-3 and TRBJ1-1, with D unresolved. In germline, CDR1 is SGHNT, CDR2 YENEEA. V dropped 0 bases and J dropped 6 bases, with 17 bases sitting between them. The CDR3 length is 16 residues. The CDR3 is CASSLDGREGRAEAFF. The CDR3 DNA is TGTGCCAGCAGCTTAGATGGACGGGAGGGCAGAGCTGAAGCTTTCTTT.

V usage is TRBV27 and J usage is TRBJ2-5, with 10 nucleotides matching TRBD2. The CDR3 is 15 amino acids. The germline V gene encodes CDR1 MNHEY and CDR2 SMNVEV (reference sequence). After removal of 5 bases from V and 5 bases from J, the junction contained 8 bases not matched to a gene. The CDR3 loop is CASSGSGGRGETQYF. In DNA form, the CDR3 reads TGTGCCAGCAGTGGTAGCGGGGGGCGAGGTGAGACCCAGTACTTC.

The chain employs TRBV19 and TRBJ2-5; 11 bases are a match to TRBD2. CDR3 length: 16 residues. The V segment lost 5 bases and the J segment 0 bases; nucleotides outside the gene matches: 5. Germline assignment: CDR1 LNHDA and CDR2 SQIVND (reference sequence). Written as DNA, the CDR3 is TGTGCCAGTAGTGATAGCGGGGGGGCCAACCAAGAGACCCAGTACTTC. It codes for CASSDSGGANQETQYF. The entire variable domain, with the rest obtained from reference TRBV19 and TRBJ2-5, is as follows: DGGITQSPKYLFRKEGQNVTLSCEQNLNHDAMYWYRQDPGQGLRLIYYSQIVNDFQKGDIAEGYSVSREKKESFPLTVTSAQKNPTAFYLCASSDSGGANQETQYFGPGTRLLVL.

The V gene is TRBV29-1, the J gene TRBJ2-5; a possible D gene is TRBD2 (6 bases). The CDR3 contains 13 residues. Germline CDR1 and CDR2: SQVTM and ANQGSEA. Deletions cut 3 bases from V and 2 bases from J, with 10 bases between. CDR3 DNA: TGCAGCGTTGAGGGGGACTTTCAAGAGACCCAGTACTTC. Protein sequence: CSVEGDFQETQYF.

V is TRBV11-3 and J is TRBJ2-7, with D tentatively TRBD1 (6 bases). The CDR3 covers 14 residues. Per the germline V gene, CDR1 is SGHNT and CDR2 is YENEEA. V dropped 4 bases and J dropped 5 bases, with 15 bases sitting between them. CDR3 bases: TGTGCCAGCAGCTCTCCCCCACGGGACAACGAGCAGTACTTC. Its translation is CASSSPPRDNEQYF.

The chain uses TRBV6-5 and TRBJ2-7, with 10 bases lining up with TRBD1. The CDR3 loop spans 14 amino acids. V was clipped by 7 bases and J by 6 bases; unmatched bases: 9. Germline CDR1 is MNHEY and CDR2 is SVGAGI. The CDR3 region is CASTRTGGLGEQYF. For the CDR3, the DNA is TGTGCCAGCACCCGGACAGGGGGATTAGGCGAGCAGTACTTC.

This clone occurred a few times. The rearrangement uses TRBV19 and TRBJ1-2, with D possibly matching TRBD1 (6 bases). The CDR3 extends over 14 amino acids. V shed 5 bases and J shed 4 bases, with 14 bases lying between them. Germline CDR1 LNHDA, CDR2 SQIVND (reference sequence). The CDR3 sequence is CASSVTGNPYGYTF. DNA for the CDR3: TGTGCCAGTAGTGTCACAGGGAACCCCTATGGCTACACCTTC.

This clone has a handful of counts. This chain uses TRBV2 with TRBJ2-3, with 7 bases that match TRBD2. Germline CDR1 reads SNHLY; CDR2 reads FYNNEI. With V trimmed by 6 bases and J by 5 bases, 8 bases remained unmatched. The CDR3 totals 14 residues. This CDR3 is CASSPGLQGDTQYF. The CDR3 DNA follows: TGTGCCAGCAGCCCGGGACTACAAGGAGATACGCAGTATTTT.

This clone has more than one count but fewer than ten. The chain joins TRBV12-5 to TRBJ1-5; no clear D. CDR3 size: 12 residues. Germline V gene sequence: CDR1 LGHNT, CDR2 FRNRAP. The germline V and J ends were trimmed by 2 bases and 8 bases, with 7 bases remaining between them. The CDR3 nucleotides read TGTGCTAGTGGTTTGTCGGAGGAGCCCCAGCATTTT. Its protein product is CASGLSEEPQHF.

The chain links TRBV30 to TRBJ1-5, with 7 nucleotides matching TRBD1. From germline, CDR1 is GTSNPN and CDR2 SVGIG (reference sequence). J lost 6 bases, V lost 5 bases, and 7 bases had no gene match. The CDR3 totals 13 residues. The CDR3 region has the DNA TGTGCCTGGGCGGACAGGATTGGTCAGCCCCAGCATTTT. Amino acid sequence: CAWADRIGQPQHF.

This chain uses TRBV7-2 with TRBJ1-5, with D maybe TRBD1 (6 bases). CDR1 is SGHTA and CDR2 is FQGNSA in the germline V gene. Trimming shortened V by 4 bases and J by 5 bases, and 15 bases separated the two germline ends. The CDR3 is 15 amino acids. CDR3 DNA sequence: TGTGCCAGCAGCTCTTCCGGGACACCGGATCAGCCCCAGCATTTT. As protein: CASSSSGTPDQPQHF.

The CDR3: CASTRGSQETQYF. The CDR3 nucleotides read TGTGCCAGCACTCGGGGGTCCCAAGAGACCCAGTACTTC. This chain joins TRBV6-5 and TRBJ2-5; D might be TRBD2 (6 bases). Per the germline V gene, CDR1 is MNHEY and CDR2 is SVGAGI. The CDR3 has 13 amino acids. Between the trimmed V and J ends, which lost 7 bases and 1 base, there was a span of 10 bases.

The V call is TRBV5-8, the J call TRBJ2-3; the match to TRBD1 covers 7 bases. V shed 6 bases, J shed 6 bases, and the junction held 13 bases outside the gene matches. The CDR3 is 15 amino acids. CDR1 and CDR2 from the germline V gene are SGHTS and YDEGEE. CDR3 coding DNA: TGTGCCAGCACCATACTAAGACAGGGCGACGATACGCAGTATTTT. This gives the protein CASTILRQGDDTQYF.